These 6 T cell receptor beta chains share one sample of origin, sequenced in a study of blood T cell repertoires in COVID-19. TCRdb's table, derived via immunoSEQ multiplex PCR, lists solely in-frame clones and lacks some. The profile covers approximately 11,000 clones, with roughly 85% appearing a single time and 12% taken by the ten largest. The sequencing input was peripheral blood. All receptors derive from a human donor in a cohort sampled during active COVID-19.

V usage is TRBV7-9 and J usage is TRBJ2-1, with 11 bases identical to TRBD2. The CDR3 is 15 amino acids. With V trimmed by 2 bases and J by 8 bases, 5 bases remained unmatched. Germline-derived CDR1 and CDR2 are SEHNR and FQNEAQ (reference sequence). In DNA form, the CDR3 reads TGTGCCAGCAGCTTAAATAGCGGGAGGGGCGATGAGCAGTTCTTC. This translates into CASSLNSGRGDEQFF.

V usage is TRBV6-5 and J usage is TRBJ2-1, with D possibly TRBD1 on 6 matching bases. Germline CDR1 is MNHEY and CDR2 is SVGAGI. The CDR3 runs to 15 residues. Between the trimmed V and J ends, which lost 6 bases and 3 bases, there was a span of 15 bases. The CDR3 DNA reads as TGTGCCAGCAGCCGCGACAGGTCGGGCTACAATGAGCAGTTCTTC. Its translation: CASSRDRSGYNEQFF.

The rearrangement joins TRBV28 to TRBJ2-7; TRBD2 matches at 11 bases. The CDR3 covers 15 residues. CDR1 and CDR2 (germline): MDHEN, SYDVKM. J gave up 2 bases and V 5 bases, and 5 bases lay outside the gene matches. The CDR3 bases are TGTGCCAGCAGTAGTAGCGGGAGGGGGGCCTACGAGCAGTACTTC. It yields the protein CASSSSGRGAYEQYF.

This chain links TRBV7-3 with TRBJ2-3; tentative D call: TRBD2 (5 bases). Germline CDR1 is SGHTA and CDR2 is FQGTGA. V was cut by 5 bases and J by 4 bases, with 16 bases left in between. The CDR3 is 15 residues long. The CDR3 DNA is TGTGCCAGCAGCCGAGAGGGAACCCAGGCAGATACGCAGTATTTT. Encoded protein: CASSREGTQADTQYF.

The genes are TRBV19 and TRBJ2-7; 9 bases line up with TRBD1. Trimming at V came to 9 bases and at J to 1 base, leaving 7 bases not matched to a gene. The CDR3 has 14 amino acids. The V gene's germline CDR1 is LNHDA and CDR2 SQIVND (reference sequence). The CDR3 nucleotides are TGTGCCAGCGAAACCGGGACAGGGTCCTACGAGCAGTACTTC. It codes for CASETGTGSYEQYF.

CDR3 DNA: TGCAGCGTCCCCACCACGACAGGGCAGTTCTTC. Its protein is CSVPTTTGQFF. The chain is built from TRBV29-1 and TRBJ2-1; the D gene is possibly TRBD1 (6 bases). This CDR3 has 11 residues. Per the germline V gene, CDR1 is SQVTM and CDR2 is ANQGSEA. Trimming cost V 6 bases and J 12 bases, with 15 bases left between them.